A single sample is the source of the 10 T cell receptor beta chains below, sequenced in a study of early T cells in non-severe SARS-CoV-2 infection. In TCRdb, the 5' RACE reads were re-called with MiXCR into one record per CDR3 protein. The sample lists tens of thousands of distinct CDR3 sequences; 10% to 15% were seen once. Input material: whole blood. These receptors originate from an adult who was a healthcare worker with PCR-confirmed SARS-CoV-2 infection or an uninfected control (not recorded which).

The CDR3 here is CASSLMQSTDTQYF. Here the CDR3 DNA reads TGTGCCAGCAGCTTAATGCAGAGCACAGATACGCAGTATTTT. The V call is TRBV7-9, the J call TRBJ2-3; D is uncertain. Germline values: CDR1 SEHNR, CDR2 FQNEAQ (reference sequence). The CDR3 is made up of 14 amino acids. V was trimmed by 2 bases and J by 0 bases, leaving 6 bases between them.

J is TRBJ2-1 and V is TRBV6-6, with 7 positions matching TRBD1. This CDR3 is 16 amino acids long. Germline CDR1 and CDR2: MNHNY and SVGAGI (reference sequence). The V and J ends lost 7 bases and 1 base, in that order; junction bases with no gene match: 10. This CDR3 reads CASTGAGGGSYNEQFF. DNA of the CDR3: TGTGCCAGCACCGGCGCAGGGGGTGGGTCCTACAATGAGCAGTTCTTC.

This clonotype was recorded many times. V is TRBV3-1 and J is TRBJ1-4; D is ambiguous. Trimming left V 4 bases short and J 2 bases short, with 8 bases between. The CDR3 runs 14 residues. Germline V gene data show CDR1 as LGHDT and CDR2 as YNNKEL (reference sequence). This chain's CDR3 is CASSRRLTNEKLFF. The DNA of the CDR3 is TGTGCCAGCAGCCGAAGGCTTACTAATGAAAAACTGTTTTTT.

This clonotype was picked up many times. This chain uses TRBV29-1 with TRBJ2-7; the match to TRBD1 covers 8 bases. The CDR3 spans 17 residues. Germline CDR1 and CDR2: SQVTM and ANQGSEA. The ends lost 8 bases at V and 3 bases at J; junction bases unmatched: 21. CDR3: CSQGQGESRGQNYEQYF. CDR3 nucleotide sequence: TGCAGCCAAGGACAGGGTGAGAGCCGAGGGCAAAACTACGAGCAGTACTTC.

This clonotype showed up just a few times. This sequence joins TRBV6-6 and TRBJ1-5; the D gene is possibly TRBD1 (5 bases). Per the germline V gene, CDR1 is MNHNY and CDR2 is SVGAGI (reference sequence). V was cut by 4 bases and J by 7 bases, with 20 bases left in between. The length of the CDR3 is 16 residues. DNA of the CDR3: TGTGCCAGCAGTTCCTCCGTGAAGGGGACCGGCCAGCCCCAGCATTTT. This gives the protein CASSSSVKGTGQPQHF.

This clonotype was observed many times. The chain employs TRBV20-1 and TRBJ2-3; 7 bases map to TRBD2. The trim removed 5 bases at V and 3 bases at J, leaving 5 bases unmatched. CDR1 and CDR2 (germline): DFQATT, SNEGSKA (reference sequence). This CDR3 contains 13 residues. CDR3 in DNA: TGCAGTGCTTTAGCGGGTTTAACAGATACGCAGTATTTT. Its translation is CSALAGLTDTQYF.

The chain couples TRBV12-3 or TRBV12-4 to TRBJ1-6; D is unclear. V was clipped by 7 bases and J by 7 bases, with 8 bases between them. The CDR3 consists of 12 residues. The CDR3 bases are TGTGCCAGCAATATGGGAAATTCACCCCTCCACTTT. Protein sequence: CASNMGNSPLHF.

This clonotype was seen many times. The rearrangement joins TRBV3-1 to TRBJ1-1, with D possibly being TRBD1 (6 bases). Looked up from germline, CDR1 is LGHDT and CDR2 is YNNKEL (reference sequence). The CDR3 extends over 14 amino acids. Trimming cost V 4 bases and J 3 bases, with 12 bases left between them. The CDR3 protein is CASSRGDTDTEAFF. As DNA, the CDR3 is TGTGCCAGCAGCCGCGGGGACACGGACACTGAAGCTTTCTTT.

This clonotype was seen more than once but under ten times. The chain employs TRBV5-1 and TRBJ2-2, with D unresolved. V was clipped by 4 bases and J by 5 bases, with 15 bases between them. The CDR3 covers 15 residues. Looked up from germline, CDR1 is SGHRS and CDR2 is YFSETQ. The CDR3 protein is CASSTQPSATGELFF. CDR3 bases: TGCGCCAGCAGCACCCAACCATCGGCGACCGGGGAGCTGTTTTTT.

This clonotype was recorded a few times. This chain connects TRBV11-2 to TRBJ2-1; 9 nucleotides agree with TRBD2. The length of the CDR3 is 17 residues. Germline V lookup: CDR1 SGHAT, CDR2 FQNNGV. Trimming at V came to 5 bases and at J to 0 bases, leaving 8 bases not matched to a gene. This chain's CDR3 is CASSPGLAPSSYNEQFF. DNA of the CDR3: TGTGCCAGCAGCCCAGGACTAGCGCCGAGCTCCTACAATGAGCAGTTCTTC.